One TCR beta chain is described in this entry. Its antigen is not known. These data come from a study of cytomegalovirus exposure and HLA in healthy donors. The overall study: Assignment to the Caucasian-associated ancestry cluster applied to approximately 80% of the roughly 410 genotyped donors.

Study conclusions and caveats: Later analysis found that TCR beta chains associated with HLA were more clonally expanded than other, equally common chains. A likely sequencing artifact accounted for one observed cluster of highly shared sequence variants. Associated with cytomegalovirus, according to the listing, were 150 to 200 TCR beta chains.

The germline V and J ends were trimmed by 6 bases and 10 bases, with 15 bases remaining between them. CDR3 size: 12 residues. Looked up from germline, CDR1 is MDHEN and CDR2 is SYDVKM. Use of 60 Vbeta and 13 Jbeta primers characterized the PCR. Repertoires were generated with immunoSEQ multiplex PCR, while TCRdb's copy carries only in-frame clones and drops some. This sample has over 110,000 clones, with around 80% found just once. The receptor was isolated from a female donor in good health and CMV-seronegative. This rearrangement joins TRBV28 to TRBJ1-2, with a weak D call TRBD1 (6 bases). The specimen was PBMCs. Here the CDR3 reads CASSDNPGVYTF. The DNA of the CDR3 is TGTGCCAGCAGCGACAATCCAGGGGTCTACACCTTC.